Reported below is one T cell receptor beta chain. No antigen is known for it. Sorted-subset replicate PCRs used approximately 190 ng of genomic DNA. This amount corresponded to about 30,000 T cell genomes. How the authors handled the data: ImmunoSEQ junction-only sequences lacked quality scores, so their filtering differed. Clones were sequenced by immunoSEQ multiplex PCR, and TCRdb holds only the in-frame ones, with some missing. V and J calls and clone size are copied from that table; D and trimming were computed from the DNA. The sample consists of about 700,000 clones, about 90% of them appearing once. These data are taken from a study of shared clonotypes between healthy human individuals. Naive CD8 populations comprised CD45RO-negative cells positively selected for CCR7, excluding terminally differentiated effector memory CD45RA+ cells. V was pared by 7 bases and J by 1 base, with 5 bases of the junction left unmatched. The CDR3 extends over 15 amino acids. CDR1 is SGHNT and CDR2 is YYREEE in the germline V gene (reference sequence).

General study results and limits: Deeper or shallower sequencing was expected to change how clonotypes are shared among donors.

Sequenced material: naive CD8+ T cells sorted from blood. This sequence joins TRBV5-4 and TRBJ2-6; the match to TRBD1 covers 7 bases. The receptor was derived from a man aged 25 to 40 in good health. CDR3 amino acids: CASRNRGSGANVLTF. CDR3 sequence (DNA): TGTGCCAGCCGTAACAGGGGATCTGGGGCCAACGTCCTGACTTTC.